This passage covers 10 T cell receptor beta chains from one sample sequenced in a study of T cell repertoires in cytomegalovirus infection. Using its own MiXCR run on the reads, TCRdb lists one record per CDR3 protein. The sample comprises roughly 180,000 distinct CDR3 sequences, about 18% of which are singletons, and 20% to 25% rests with the top ten. Sequenced material: CD8+ T cells from PBMCs. The origin of the receptors is a human donor in good health (CMV status not recorded). Some clones in this sample may be carry-over from other donors' samples.

This sequence joins TRBV14 and TRBJ2-2; maybe TRBD2 (5 bases). Per the germline V gene, CDR1 is SGHDN and CDR2 is FVKESK. The germline V and J ends were trimmed by 3 bases and 6 bases, with 14 bases remaining between them. The CDR3 runs 15 residues. CDR3 residues: CASSQGVGLAGELFF. DNA of the CDR3: TGTGCCAGCAGCCAGGGAGTAGGTTTAGCCGGGGAGCTGTTTTTT.

This clonotype was observed a few times. The rearrangement joins TRBV6-2 or TRBV6-3 to TRBJ2-6; 7 positions agree with TRBD1. Germline CDR1 reads MNHEY; CDR2 reads SVGEGT. V lost 5 bases, J lost 1 base, and 8 bases stayed unmatched. The CDR3 length is 17 residues. CDR3 loop: CASSAGTVSSGANVLTF. The CDR3 region has the DNA TGTGCCAGCAGTGCCGGGACAGTCTCTTCTGGGGCCAACGTCCTGACTTTC.

This clonotype was seen a handful of times. The chain uses TRBV9 and TRBJ2-3; D might be TRBD2 (6 bases). Trimming cost V 2 bases and J 10 bases, with 11 bases left between them. The CDR3 length is 12 residues. In germline, CDR1 is SGDLS, CDR2 YYNGEE. The CDR3 protein is CASSVPGGAQYF. The DNA for the CDR3 is TGTGCCAGCAGCGTGCCCGGGGGTGCGCAGTATTTT.

The V and J genes are TRBV19 and TRBJ2-2, with D hard to call. CDR1 and CDR2 (germline): LNHDA, SQIVND (reference sequence). The V gene lost 3 bases and the J gene lost 3 bases, with 8 bases spanning the gap. This CDR3 region has 14 residues. The CDR3 bases are TGTGCCAGTAGTATGGCTTACTACACCGGGGAGCTGTTTTTT. Translated, it gives CASSMAYYTGELFF.

The chain combines TRBV23-1 with TRBJ2-7; D is perhaps TRBD2 (5 bases). TRBV23-1 is an ORF, with its function uncertain. V was trimmed by 0 bases and J by 4 bases, leaving 13 bases between them. This CDR3 comprises 15 residues. CDR3 sequence: CASSQSAGIPYEQYF. The CDR3 DNA sequence: TGCGCCAGCAGTCAATCGGCGGGCATACCTTACGAGCAGTACTTC.

The chain uses TRBV5-6 and TRBJ2-7; D may be TRBD1 (6 bases). V was shortened by 4 bases and J by 6 bases, with 17 bases between the two germline ends. Germline CDR1 is SGHDT and CDR2 is YYEEEE. The CDR3 totals 14 residues. The chain's CDR3 is CASSPGQTFAEQYF. Written as DNA, the CDR3 is TGTGCCAGCAGCCCGGGACAAACTTTTGCCGAGCAGTACTTC.

This chain joins TRBV29-1 and TRBJ2-7; D possibly corresponds to TRBD2 (6 bases). Germline V gene data show CDR1 as SQVTM and CDR2 as ANQGSEA. The CDR3 sequence is 14 residues long. Trimming stripped 4 bases from V and 0 bases from J, with 13 bases between. CDR3 protein: CSVGGGTFSYEQYF. The DNA of the CDR3 is TGCAGCGTTGGCGGCGGGACCTTCTCCTACGAGCAGTACTTC.

J is TRBJ2-5 and V is TRBV6-2 or TRBV6-3; possibly TRBD1 for D (6 bases). Germline values: CDR1 MNHEY, CDR2 SVGEGT. The V end was cut by 0 bases, the J end by 1 base, with 12 bases between. The CDR3 is 16 amino acids. This CDR3 is CASSYSGTRGQETQYF. CDR3 sequence (DNA): TGTGCCAGCAGTTACTCGGGGACCAGGGGCCAAGAGACCCAGTACTTC.

V and J are TRBV7-9 and TRBJ2-7, with TRBD2 matching 9 bases. Germline trimming cut 5 bases from V and 1 base from J; bases unmatched to any gene: 9. The CDR3 extends over 16 amino acids. Germline CDR1 reads SEHNR; CDR2 reads FQNEAQ (reference sequence). CDR3 sequence reads: CASSPGAGGSSYEQYF. The DNA for the CDR3 is TGTGCCAGCAGCCCAGGAGCGGGGGGCTCGTCCTACGAGCAGTACTTC.

The rearrangement uses TRBV6-2 or TRBV6-3 and TRBJ2-1; 9 bases align to TRBD2. There are 14 residues in the CDR3. Germline V gives CDR1 MNHEY, CDR2 SVGEGT. V shed 8 bases and J 3 bases; nucleotides not matched to a gene: 5. CDR3 nucleotides: TGTGCCAGCGGGGAGCGGGGGGACTACAATGAGCAGTTCTTC. This codes for CASGERGDYNEQFF.